What follows are 8 T cell receptor beta chains derived from one specimen sequenced in a study of T cell clones after liver transplantation. The assay was immunoSEQ multiplex PCR, and TCRdb's table has in-frame clones only and misses some. The table includes more than 65,000 clones, about 88% detected once. Material: CD4+ T cells from blood, obtained before liver transplant. Receptors were obtained from a human donor who received a liver transplant.

This clone came up a few times. The chain uses TRBV7-9 and TRBJ2-1; D perhaps matches TRBD2 (5 bases). The CDR3 consists of 12 residues. Trimming stripped 8 bases from V and 13 bases from J, with 18 bases between. Germline V CDR1 and CDR2: SEHNR, FQNEAQ (reference sequence). CDR3 DNA sequence: TGTGCCAGCCTCGGGGTCGCGAAGGTTCAGTTCTTC. Its translation: CASLGVAKVQFF.

The rearrangement joins TRBV2 to TRBJ2-2, with TRBD1 as a possible D gene (6 bases). V was trimmed by 6 bases and J by 7 bases, leaving 18 bases between them. This CDR3 is built from 15 residues. The germline gives CDR1 SNHLY, CDR2 FYNNEI. The CDR3 DNA reads TGTGCCAGCAGAGGTGGAACAGGGCTGGTCGGGGAGCTGTTTTTT. This encodes CASRGGTGLVGELFF.

The chain is built from TRBV29-1 and TRBJ1-2; no clear D gene. This CDR3 comprises 11 residues. Trimming took off 7 bases at V and 8 bases at J, with 14 bases between the two ends. Germline CDR1 is SQVTM and CDR2 is ANQGSEA. CDR3 amino acids: CSATITGGYTF. The CDR3 DNA reads TGCAGCGCAACCATCACCGGCGGCTACACCTTC.

The chain is built from TRBV10-1 and TRBJ1-6; weak D call: TRBD1 (5 bases). CDR3 length equals 20 residues. Trimming left V 3 bases short and J 0 bases short, with 21 bases between. Germline V gives CDR1 WNHNN, CDR2 SYGVQD (reference sequence). The CDR3 protein is CASSEPTGTDLSSYNSPLHF. Written as DNA, the CDR3 is TGCGCCAGCAGTGAACCCACGGGGACGGACTTGAGCTCCTATAATTCACCCCTCCACTTT.

The chain recombines TRBV11-2 with TRBJ2-7; 7 nucleotides match TRBD2. The trim removed 6 bases at V and 3 bases at J, leaving 8 bases unmatched. Germline CDR1 is SGHAT and CDR2 is FQNNGV. This CDR3 contains 14 residues. The CDR3 sequence: CASRGLAEIYEQYF. DNA of the CDR3: TGTGCCAGCAGAGGGCTAGCGGAAATCTACGAGCAGTACTTC.

This clone was found once. V gene TRBV11-3 combines with J gene TRBJ2-1; a possible D gene is TRBD2 (5 bases). Trimming took off 1 base at V and 3 bases at J, with 16 bases between the two ends. CDR1 and CDR2 (germline): SGHNT, YENEEA. The CDR3 runs to 17 residues. CDR3: CASSLAPQWTLYNEQFF. The DNA of the CDR3 is TGTGCCAGCAGCTTAGCCCCGCAATGGACTCTCTACAATGAGCAGTTCTTC.

This chain connects TRBV7-9 to TRBJ2-2; TRBD2 matches at 8 bases. V shed 3 bases, J shed 4 bases, and the junction held 4 bases outside the gene matches. Germline values: CDR1 SEHNR, CDR2 FQNEAQ (reference sequence). This CDR3 contains 15 residues. CDR3 residues: CASSFGLASTGELFF. DNA for the CDR3: TGTGCCAGCAGCTTTGGACTAGCTTCCACCGGGGAGCTGTTTTTT. The full variable domain, in which reference TRBV7-9 and TRBJ2-2 provide the parts outside the CDR3, is DTGVSQNPRHKITKRGQNVTFRCDPISEHNRLYWYRQTLGQGPEFLTYFQNEAQLEKSRLLSDRFSAERPKGSFSTLEIQRTEQGDSAMYLCASSFGLASTGELFFGEGSRLTVL.

This chain uses TRBV30 with TRBJ1-1, with D perhaps TRBD1 (6 bases). Germline CDR1 GTSNPN, CDR2 SVGIG (reference sequence). Trimming took off 3 bases at V and 7 bases at J, with 21 bases between the two ends. The CDR3 runs to 15 residues. The CDR3 reads CAWSPATPLGGEAFF. Written as DNA, the CDR3 is TGTGCCTGGAGCCCCGCGACTCCCTTAGGGGGTGAAGCTTTCTTT.